The 23 T cell receptor beta chains below were found in one sample sequenced in a study of memory CD4+ T cells and cytomegalovirus serostatus. The assay was immunoSEQ multiplex PCR, and TCRdb's table has in-frame clones only and misses some. The sample lists about 56,000 clones, about 73% occurring once. The sort gate was single viable CD3+CD4+CD8-CD45RO+ cells for memory CD4+ T cells. The sample was memory CD4+ T cells from blood. The origin of the receptors is an adult in good health and CMV-seropositive.

V usage is TRBV28 and J usage is TRBJ2-1; tentatively, D is TRBD2 (7 bases). Germline CDR1 is MDHEN and CDR2 is SYDVKM. This CDR3 spans 19 amino acids. V gave up 3 bases and J gave up 2 bases, with 23 bases separating them. The CDR3 nucleotides read TGTGCCAGCAGTTTCCCTCTTAAGGGTGGGAGGGGGGCCTACAATGAGCAGTTCTTC. Translation: CASSFPLKGGRGAYNEQFF.

DNA of the CDR3: TGCGCCAGCAGCCAAGATGGCGGGGGCTCGAACACCGGGGAGCTGTTTTTT. Its protein is CASSQDGGGSNTGELFF. V gene TRBV4-3 combines with J gene TRBJ2-2, with a tentative D call TRBD2 (7 bases). This CDR3 has 17 amino acids. V dropped 0 bases and J dropped 0 bases, with 11 bases sitting between them. Germline CDR1 reads LGHNA; CDR2 reads YSLEER.

The chain combines TRBV6-1 with TRBJ1-4, with D unclear. The CDR3 contains 11 residues. Germline V lookup: CDR1 MNHNS, CDR2 SASEGT. Deletions cut 1 base from V and 14 bases from J, with 8 bases between. CDR3 amino acids: CASSEEQSLFF. CDR3 coding DNA: TGTGCCAGCAGTGAAGAACAGAGTCTGTTTTTT.

Only a few counts were recorded for this clone. The gene calls are TRBV11-2 and TRBJ1-2; 7 nucleotides line up with TRBD1. Germline V gives CDR1 SGHAT, CDR2 FQNNGV. With 3 bases clipped from V and 4 bases from J, the junction kept 2 bases outside the gene matches. This CDR3 region has 13 residues. In DNA form, the CDR3 reads TGTGCCAGCAGCTTTCCAGGGGGCTATGGCTACACCTTC. It is translated as CASSFPGGYGYTF.

The genes are TRBV6-6 and TRBJ1-2; perhaps TRBD1 as D (6 bases). Between the trimmed V and J ends, which lost 6 bases and 1 base, there was a span of 9 bases. The CDR3 totals 13 residues. The germline CDR1 and CDR2 sequences are MNHNY and SVGAGI (reference sequence). CDR3 in DNA: TGTGCCAGCAGCCCAGGGGTTAACTATGGCTACACCTTC. As protein: CASSPGVNYGYTF.

The chain couples TRBV25-1 to TRBJ2-5, with D unclear. The V end was cut by 10 bases, the J end by 3 bases, with 0 bases between. The CDR3 runs 8 residues. Germline V gene data show CDR1 as MGHDK and CDR2 as SYGVNS. The CDR3 nucleotides read TGTGCCAAAGAGACCCAGTACTTC. Translating it yields CAKETQYF.

This chain joins TRBV6-5 and TRBJ1-3; tentatively, D is TRBD1 (6 bases). Germline-derived CDR1 and CDR2 are MNHEY and SVGAGI. This CDR3 spans 15 amino acids. V was cut by 5 bases and J by 1 base, with 12 bases left in between. The CDR3 bases are TGTGCCAGCAGTCAAAGGGGGAGGTCTGGAAACACCATATATTTT. It encodes CASSQRGRSGNTIYF.

The chain employs TRBV29-1 and TRBJ1-1; D might be TRBD1 (6 bases). Germline CDR1 reads SQVTM; CDR2 reads ANQGSEA. Deletions cut 4 bases from V and 4 bases from J, with 13 bases between. The CDR3 contains 13 residues. The CDR3 nucleotides read TGCAGCGTTGCGGTTGGAGGGGGCACTGAAGCTTTCTTT. It yields the protein CSVAVGGGTEAFF.

The chain combines TRBV28 with TRBJ2-7; 8 bases line up with TRBD2. Germline-derived CDR1 and CDR2 are MDHEN and SYDVKM. This CDR3 region has 15 residues. The trim removed 3 bases at V and 0 bases at J, leaving 4 bases unmatched. CDR3 nucleotide sequence: TGTGCCAGCAGTTTTGGCGGGAGGAGCTCCTACGAGCAGTACTTC. Translation: CASSFGGRSSYEQYF. Based on the CDR3 plus reference TRBV28 and TRBJ2-7, the full variable domain is DVKVTQSSRYLVKRTGEKVFLECVQDMDHENMFWYRQDPGLGLRLIYFSYDVKMKEKGDIPEGYSVSREKKERFSLILESASTNQTSMYLCASSFGGRSSYEQYFGPGTRLTVT.

The CDR3 nucleotides are TGTGCCAGCAGTACAACCCCTAGGGATACGCAGTATTTT. This sequence encodes CASSTTPRDTQYF. The rearrangement joins TRBV6-6 to TRBJ2-3; D unclear. This CDR3 spans 13 amino acids. Germline V CDR1 and CDR2: MNHNY, SVGAGI (reference sequence). V lost 5 bases to trimming and J lost 6 bases, with 12 bases between them.

This clone was observed a few times. This chain connects TRBV4-1 to TRBJ1-1, with a tentative D call TRBD1 (6 bases). The V end was cut by 3 bases, the J end by 7 bases, with 12 bases between. The CDR3 sequence is 13 residues long. Germline V gives CDR1 MGHRA, CDR2 YSYEKL. The chain's CDR3 is CASSQEGQYEAFF. The CDR3 DNA follows: TGCGCCAGCAGCCAGGAAGGACAGTATGAAGCTTTCTTT.

In its sample, this clone was seen once. This rearrangement joins TRBV6-1 to TRBJ2-7; weak D call: TRBD1 (7 bases). The CDR3 runs 15 residues. CDR1 and CDR2 (germline): MNHNS, SASEGT. Trimming cost V 6 bases and J 0 bases, with 15 bases left between them. CDR3 protein: CASSRQGLSSYEQYV. The CDR3 DNA reads TGTGCCAGCAGCCGACAGGGACTGAGCTCCTACGAGCAGTACGTC.

The V and J genes are TRBV7-9 and TRBJ2-1; 8 bases are shared with TRBD2. The CDR3 totals 15 residues. Trimming at V came to 5 bases and at J to 2 bases, leaving 5 bases not matched to a gene. Germline CDR1 and CDR2: SEHNR and FQNEAQ (reference sequence). The DNA for the CDR3 is TGTGCCAGCAGCCTTAGCGGGGCCGCCTACAATGAGCAGTTCTTC. Amino acid sequence: CASSLSGAAYNEQFF.

This clone has only one observation. This rearrangement joins TRBV6-1 to TRBJ2-5; D may be TRBD1 (5 bases). With 4 bases removed from V and 5 bases from J, the gap between germline ends came to 11 bases. The CDR3 has 13 amino acids. Germline loops: CDR1 MNHNS, CDR2 SASEGT. The CDR3 bases are TGTGCCAGCAGTGGGCTAGGACACGAGACCCAGTACTTC. This codes for CASSGLGHETQYF.

The chain uses TRBV27 and TRBJ1-2; D possibly corresponds to TRBD1 (5 bases). Germline loops: CDR1 MNHEY, CDR2 SMNVEV (reference sequence). CDR3 length equals 12 residues. Between the trimmed V and J ends, which lost 2 bases and 7 bases, there was a span of 8 bases. CDR3 nucleotides: TGTGCCAGCAGTTTACGGGGGAGTGGCTACACCTTC. Protein sequence: CASSLRGSGYTF.

This clone was counted once. The chain employs TRBV30 and TRBJ2-7, with TRBD1 matching over 7 bases. Germline CDR1 reads GTSNPN; CDR2 reads SVGIG (reference sequence). The CDR3 loop spans 13 amino acids. With V trimmed by 1 base and J by 2 bases, 2 bases remained unmatched. CDR3 DNA sequence: TGTGCCTGGAGTGGGACAGGTCCCTACGAGCAGTACTTC. This translates into CAWSGTGPYEQYF. Filled out from reference TRBV30 and TRBJ2-7, the complete variable domain reads SQTIHQWPATLVQPVGSPLSLECTVEGTSNPNLYWYRQAAGRGLQLLFYSVGIGQISSEVPQNLSASRPQDRQFILSSKKLLLSDSGFYLCAWSGTGPYEQYFGPGTRLTVT.

This chain links TRBV30 with TRBJ2-1; 14 positions match TRBD2. This CDR3 spans 13 amino acids. In germline, CDR1 is GTSNPN, CDR2 SVGIG (reference sequence). J gave up 7 bases and V 8 bases, and 4 bases lay outside the gene matches. CDR3 amino acids: CAGTSGSLNEQFF. The CDR3 DNA reads as TGTGCCGGGACTAGCGGGAGTCTAAATGAGCAGTTCTTC.

The chain combines TRBV14 with TRBJ2-3; D is possibly TRBD2 (6 bases). Trimming removed 2 bases from V and 10 bases from J, with 13 bases in between. This CDR3 has 13 amino acids. The germline V gene encodes CDR1 SGHDN and CDR2 FVKESK. The CDR3 here is CASSQLPSAAQYF. The CDR3 DNA reads TGTGCCAGCAGCCAACTCCCTAGCGCCGCGCAGTATTTT.

The CDR3 DNA reads as TGTGCCAGCAGTTCAACTTCAGTACCCTACGAGCAGTACTTC. This codes for CASSSTSVPYEQYF. The chain joins TRBV28 to TRBJ2-7, with D unclear. Trimming left V 4 bases short and J 2 bases short, with 12 bases between. CDR3 length: 14 amino acids. The germline gives CDR1 MDHEN, CDR2 SYDVKM.

The table lists this clone with many counts. The CDR3 region has the DNA TGTGCCAGCAGCCCAGATCCCTCCTATGGCTACACCTTC. This translates into CASSPDPSYGYTF. J is TRBJ1-2 and V is TRBV6-1, with no clear D. This CDR3 spans 13 amino acids. In germline, CDR1 is MNHNS, CDR2 SASEGT. V was cut by 6 bases and J by 4 bases, with 12 bases left in between.

This clone was detected a few times. This sequence joins TRBV28 and TRBJ1-2; TRBD1 is a possible D gene (5 bases). The germline V gene has CDR1 MDHEN and CDR2 SYDVKM. The V and J ends lost 11 bases and 6 bases respectively, with 22 bases between them. The CDR3 has 14 residues. The CDR3: CAARGDYTLNGYTF. The CDR3 DNA reads TGTGCCGCCCGAGGGGATTACACCTTAAATGGCTACACCTTC.

This clone was detected only a few times. The J gene is TRBJ1-1, the V gene TRBV13; possibly TRBD1 for D (5 bases). Germline V lookup: CDR1 PRHDT, CDR2 FYEKMQ (reference sequence). This CDR3 is 13 amino acids long. V gave up 5 bases and J gave up 4 bases, with 11 bases separating them. CDR3 in amino acids: CASSHRGITEAFF. CDR3 bases: TGTGCCAGCAGCCATCGGGGGATCACTGAAGCTTTCTTT.

The rearrangement links TRBV5-6 to TRBJ1-1; D is perhaps TRBD1 (5 bases). V shed 3 bases and J shed 6 bases, with 9 bases lying between them. CDR1 SGHDT and CDR2 YYEEEE come from the germline V gene. This CDR3 is built from 12 residues. The CDR3 region has the DNA TGTGCCAGCAGCTGGGGACGGGCTGAAGCTTTCTTT. Translated, it gives CASSWGRAEAFF.